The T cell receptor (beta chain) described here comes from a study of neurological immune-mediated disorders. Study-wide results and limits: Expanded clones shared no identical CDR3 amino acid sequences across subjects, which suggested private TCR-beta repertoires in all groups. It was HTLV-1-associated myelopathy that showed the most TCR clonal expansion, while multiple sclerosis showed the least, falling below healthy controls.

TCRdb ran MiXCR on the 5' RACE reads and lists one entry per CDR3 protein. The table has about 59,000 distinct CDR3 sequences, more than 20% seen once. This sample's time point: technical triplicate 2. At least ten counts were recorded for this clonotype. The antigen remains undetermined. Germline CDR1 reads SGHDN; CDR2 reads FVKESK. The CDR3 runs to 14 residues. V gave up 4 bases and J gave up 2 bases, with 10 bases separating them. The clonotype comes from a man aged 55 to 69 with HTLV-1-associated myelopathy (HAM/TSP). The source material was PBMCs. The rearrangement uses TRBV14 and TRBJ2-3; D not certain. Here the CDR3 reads CASSPMVITDTQYF. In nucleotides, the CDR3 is TGTGCCAGCAGCCCCATGGTAATCACAGATACGCAGTATTTT.